This TCR beta chain was captured in a study of Ad26.COV2.S vaccination and SARS-CoV-2 variants. About this clone itself: Antigen: not known.

Libraries were prepared by immunoSEQ multiplex PCR; TCRdb keeps only in-frame clonotypes and omits some of them. The table has about 180,000 clones, 87% seen once. Broader study findings: Spike-specific CD8+ and CD4+ T cell responses reportedly showed substantial breadth after vaccination. Spike-specific TCR breadth was greater in vaccine than placebo recipients. Similar non-spike TCR breadth was observed in recipients of vaccine and of placebo. There was a possibility that the TCR breadth and depth analyses underestimated total T cell responses.

CDR1 is SGHTA and CDR2 is FQGNSA in the germline V gene. Trimming cost V 2 bases and J 4 bases, with 9 bases left between them. The CDR3 runs to 14 residues. This specimen consisted of peripheral blood, obtained after recovery from COVID-19. The source of this sequence is a human donor who had recovered from COVID-19. The rearrangement links TRBV7-2 to TRBJ2-1; D unclear. CDR3 sequence: CASSLSGPYNEQFF. In DNA, the CDR3 is TGTGCCAGCAGCTTATCCGGGCCGTACAATGAGCAGTTCTTC.